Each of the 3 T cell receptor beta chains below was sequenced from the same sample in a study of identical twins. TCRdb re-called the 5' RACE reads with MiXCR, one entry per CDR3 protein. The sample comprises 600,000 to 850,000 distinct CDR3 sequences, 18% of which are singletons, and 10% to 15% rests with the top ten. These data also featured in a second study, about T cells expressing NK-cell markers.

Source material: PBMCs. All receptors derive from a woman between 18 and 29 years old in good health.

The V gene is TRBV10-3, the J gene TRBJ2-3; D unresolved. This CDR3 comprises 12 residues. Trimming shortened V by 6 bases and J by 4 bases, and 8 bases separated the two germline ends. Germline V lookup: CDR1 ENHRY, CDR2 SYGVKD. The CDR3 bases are TGTGCCATCAGCCTAGAGTCAGATACGCAGTATTTT. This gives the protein CAISLESDTQYF.

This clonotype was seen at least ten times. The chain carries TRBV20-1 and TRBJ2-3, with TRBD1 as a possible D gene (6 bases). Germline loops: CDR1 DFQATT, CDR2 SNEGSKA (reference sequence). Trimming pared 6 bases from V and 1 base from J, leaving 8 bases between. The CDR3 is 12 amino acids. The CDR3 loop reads CSARTGTDTQYF. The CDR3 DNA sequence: TGCAGTGCGAGGACAGGCACAGATACGCAGTATTTT.

The CDR3 DNA reads as TGTGCCAGCAGGAGCGGGGGGCCCGCCGTCAATACGCAGTATTTT. Amino acid sequence: CASRSGGPAVNTQYF. The V and J genes are TRBV27 and TRBJ2-3; TRBD2 matches at 9 bases. Germline V gene sequence: CDR1 MNHEY, CDR2 SMNVEV (reference sequence). V lost 6 bases and J lost 7; bases outside the gene matches: 11. This CDR3 has 15 residues.